The clone carrying this T cell receptor beta chain occurred a few times. The target antigen is unknown. The sample is drawn from a study of blood T cells in healthy people across ages. Findings of the study overall: Per-million-T-cell TCR beta diversity fell roughly linearly with age.

Each donor gave approximately 9.5 milliliters of peripheral blood. Per sample, at least 5 micrograms of total RNA were extracted. CDR3 length equals 11 residues. V lost 7 bases and J 7 bases, leaving 7 bases between the germline ends. Germline loops: CDR1 KGHDR, CDR2 SFDVKD. Together with a sample-barcoded 5' primer, a J-beta primer mix was included in a second PCR lasting roughly 7 to 11 cycles. Every cDNA was tagged by a template-switch adaptor with 12 random nucleotides. Each CDR3 protein gets one entry after TCRdb re-called the 5' RACE reads with MiXCR. This table has some 1,500,000 distinct CDR3 sequences, approximately 39% appearing once.

The chain carries TRBV24-1 and TRBJ2-1; D is unclear. Sequences were obtained from blood. This sequence originates from a woman aged 18 to 35 in good health. This CDR3 is CATSEVNEQFF. CDR3 in DNA: TGTGCCACCAGCGAAGTAAATGAGCAGTTCTTC.